These 18 T cell receptor beta chains share one sample of origin, sequenced in a study of regulatory T cells in long-lasting Graves disease. Building the TCR beta libraries relied on iRepertoire HTBI primers, and CDR3 regions underwent Arm-PCR. Each CDR3 protein gets one entry after TCRdb re-called the multiplex PCR reads with MiXCR. The data show some 250,000 distinct CDR3 sequences, roughly 18% seen once. The time point denotes: newly diagnosed GD, antithyroid drugs for less than 3 months. TCR sequences were obtained from RNA taken from PBMCs. The source material was peripheral blood mononuclear cells (PBMCs), sampled at new diagnosis, from a patient treated with antithyroid drugs. The source is a female donor with Graves disease.

At least ten counts were recorded for this clonotype. The CDR3 DNA reads as TGTGCCTGCAGGCTTACCTCAGATACGCAGTATTTT. Amino acid sequence: CACRLTSDTQYF. The chain couples TRBV30 to TRBJ2-3, with unresolved D. The CDR3 is 12 residues long. Germline CDR1 and CDR2: GTSNPN and SVGIG (reference sequence). V was shortened by 6 bases and J by 4 bases, with 11 bases between the two germline ends.

V gene TRBV7-9 combines with J gene TRBJ1-2; unclear D gene. Germline CDR1 and CDR2: SEHNR and FQNEAQ (reference sequence). The CDR3 length is 14 residues. Trimming removed 2 bases from V and 6 bases from J, with 13 bases in between. CDR3 nucleotides: TGTGCCAGCAGCTTAAGCAGCCGGGAGGATGGCTACACCTTC. This encodes CASSLSSREDGYTF.

This clonotype was seen ten or more times. This chain connects TRBV3-1 to TRBJ1-2; tentative D call: TRBD1 (5 bases). Germline V lookup: CDR1 LGHDT, CDR2 YNNKEL (reference sequence). V was pared by 4 bases and J by 7 bases, with 16 bases between. The CDR3 extends over 14 amino acids. CDR3 loop: CASSPQVGGGGYTF. CDR3 bases: TGTGCCAGCAGCCCCCAGGTGGGGGGGGGTGGCTACACCTTC. The variable domain in full, completed from reference TRBV3-1 and TRBJ1-2, reads DTAVSQTPKYLVTQMGNDKSIKCEQNLGHDTMYWYKQDSKKFLKIMFSYNNKELIINETVPNRFSPKSPDKAHLNLHINSLELGDSAVYFCASSPQVGGGGYTFGSGTRLTVV.

This clonotype was seen ten or more times. The chain links TRBV28 to TRBJ2-7; D gene unclear. CDR3 length: 16 residues. Germline V gene sequence: CDR1 MDHEN, CDR2 SYDVKM. V was cut by 6 bases and J by 0 bases, with 18 bases left in between. The CDR3 loop reads CASSPVNYLNSYEQYF. The CDR3 DNA sequence: TGTGCCAGCAGCCCAGTGAACTATCTGAACTCCTACGAGCAGTACTTC.

The V and J genes are TRBV29-1 and TRBJ2-7; D is unclear. Per germline, CDR1 SQVTM and CDR2 ANQGSEA. This CDR3 comprises 16 residues. V was cut by 6 bases and J by 0 bases, with 21 bases left in between. Written as DNA, the CDR3 is TGCAGCGTCTCCGGGTCCGTCAACAATCCCTCCTACGAGCAGTACTTC. Its protein is CSVSGSVNNPSYEQYF.

The sample holds many counts of this clonotype. The gene calls are TRBV28 and TRBJ2-3; 7 bases align to TRBD1. The CDR3 runs to 17 residues. Germline-derived CDR1 and CDR2 are MDHEN and SYDVKM. The J segment lost 0 bases and the V segment lost 5 bases, leaving 11 bases of the junction unmatched. CDR3 DNA sequence: TGTGCCAGCAGTCCGTCGTACAGGGGCGGAAGCACAGATACGCAGTATTTT. Residues: CASSPSYRGGSTDTQYF.

This clonotype was observed at least ten times. The rearrangement joins TRBV10-3 to TRBJ1-1; D may be TRBD1 (6 bases). The CDR3 consists of 14 residues. The germline V gene encodes CDR1 ENHRY and CDR2 SYGVKD. V dropped 4 bases and J dropped 1 base, with 10 bases sitting between them. The CDR3 DNA sequence: TGTGCCATCAGTGGAGGGGGACAGAACACTGAAGCTTTCTTT. It codes for CAISGGGQNTEAFF.

In its sample, this clonotype was seen many times. The genes are TRBV28 and TRBJ1-1; the D gene is possibly TRBD1 (5 bases). CDR1 MDHEN and CDR2 SYDVKM come from the germline V gene. The CDR3 totals 13 residues. Trimming pared 10 bases from V and 0 bases from J, leaving 12 bases between. In DNA, the CDR3 is TGTGCCATCCAGGGCTACATGAACACTGAAGCTTTCTTT. As protein: CAIQGYMNTEAFF.

This clonotype has a count of ten or more. The chain couples TRBV10-3 to TRBJ2-1; 7 bases match TRBD1. Germline CDR1 ENHRY, CDR2 SYGVKD. V shed 7 bases, J shed 8 bases, and the junction held 14 bases outside the gene matches. This CDR3 is built from 15 residues. Written as DNA, the CDR3 is TGTGCCATCACCCCCGGGGCGACAGGGCGGGATGAGCAGTTCTTC. This gives the protein CAITPGATGRDEQFF.

A word on this clonotype: This likely came from a read error, as a far larger clone is one base away. The chain joins TRBV12-3 or TRBV12-4 to TRBJ1-2, with 8 positions matching TRBD1. This CDR3 is 14 amino acids long. V was clipped by 5 bases and J by 2 bases; unmatched bases: 4. CDR3 sequence (DNA): TGTGCCAGCAGTGAGCCAGGGGGCAACTATGGCTACACCTTC. It yields the protein CASSEPGGNYGYTF.

This clonotype has a count of ten or more. The chain uses TRBV19 and TRBJ1-5; maybe TRBD1 (6 bases). The CDR3 contains 16 residues. The V and J ends lost 5 bases and 7 bases respectively, with 21 bases between them. CDR1 and CDR2 from the germline V gene are LNHDA and SQIVND (reference sequence). CDR3 loop: CASSSRDTILGQPQHF. CDR3 DNA sequence: TGTGCCAGTAGTTCGAGGGACACCATCCTGGGGCAGCCCCAGCATTTT.

This clonotype was counted many times. This chain links TRBV7-6 with TRBJ1-2; 7 bases match TRBD1. Germline V gives CDR1 SGHVS, CDR2 FNYEAQ. V was pared by 7 bases and J by 8 bases, with 7 bases of the junction left unmatched. There are 12 residues in the CDR3. CDR3 protein: CASTGGSEGYTF. In DNA form, the CDR3 reads TGTGCCAGCACAGGGGGATCGGAAGGCTACACCTTC.

This clonotype was detected ten times or more. CDR3 loop: CASSAGQGVYRTEKLFF. CDR3 coding DNA: TGCGCCAGCAGCGCGGGACAGGGGGTTTATCGGACGGAAAAACTGTTTTTT. The chain recombines TRBV4-1 with TRBJ1-4; 11 bases are shared with TRBD1. Germline V gives CDR1 MGHRA, CDR2 YSYEKL. The CDR3 sequence is 17 residues long. V was clipped by 5 bases and J by 8 bases; unmatched bases: 13.

This clonotype has a count of ten or more. The V and J genes are TRBV18 and TRBJ1-5, with TRBD1 as a possible D gene (6 bases). Trimming shortened V by 3 bases and J by 4 bases, and 19 bases separated the two germline ends. Looked up from germline, CDR1 is KGHSH and CDR2 is LQKENI. This CDR3 has 17 residues. CDR3 DNA sequence: TGTGCCAGCTCACCGCAGGGACCAGGGGCCGATAATCAGCCCCAGCATTTT. Translating gives CASSPQGPGADNQPQHF.

Concerning this clonotype: A much larger clone is a single base away; this may be a read error. The chain is built from TRBV6-1 and TRBJ2-1, with 8 bases that match TRBD2. In germline, CDR1 is MNHNS, CDR2 SASEGT. The CDR3 sequence is 15 residues long. J was trimmed by 4 bases and V by 6 bases; bases with no gene match: 8. CDR3 nucleotide sequence: TGTGCCAGCAGACTACCAGCGGGAGCATACAATGAGCAGTTCTTC. It translates to CASRLPAGAYNEQFF.

This clonotype was seen repeatedly, ten times or more. This chain uses TRBV28 with TRBJ1-5; D is possibly TRBD1 (6 bases). Trimming cost V 6 bases and J 3 bases, with 12 bases left between them. This CDR3 comprises 14 residues. Germline loops: CDR1 MDHEN, CDR2 SYDVKM. CDR3: CASRGANVNQPQHF. The CDR3 coding sequence is TGTGCCAGCAGGGGGGCGAACGTCAATCAGCCCCAGCATTTT.

This clonotype was counted ten times or more. V gene TRBV7-2 combines with J gene TRBJ2-1; no definite D call. V shed 5 bases and J shed 9 bases, with 14 bases lying between them. Germline V gives CDR1 SGHTA, CDR2 FQGNSA. CDR3 length equals 13 residues. CDR3 protein: CASSLKGGSEQFF. The DNA for the CDR3 is TGTGCCAGCAGCCTAAAGGGCGGTAGTGAGCAGTTCTTC.

This clonotype was counted between two and nine times. The chain links TRBV9 to TRBJ2-1, with TRBD2 matching 9 bases. Germline assignment: CDR1 SGDLS and CDR2 YYNGEE. The CDR3 consists of 14 residues. The ends lost 6 bases at V and 8 bases at J; junction bases unmatched: 9. As DNA, the CDR3 is TGTGCCAGCAACGGTAGCGGGAGACGGGATGAGCAGTTCTTC. Amino acids: CASNGSGRRDEQFF.